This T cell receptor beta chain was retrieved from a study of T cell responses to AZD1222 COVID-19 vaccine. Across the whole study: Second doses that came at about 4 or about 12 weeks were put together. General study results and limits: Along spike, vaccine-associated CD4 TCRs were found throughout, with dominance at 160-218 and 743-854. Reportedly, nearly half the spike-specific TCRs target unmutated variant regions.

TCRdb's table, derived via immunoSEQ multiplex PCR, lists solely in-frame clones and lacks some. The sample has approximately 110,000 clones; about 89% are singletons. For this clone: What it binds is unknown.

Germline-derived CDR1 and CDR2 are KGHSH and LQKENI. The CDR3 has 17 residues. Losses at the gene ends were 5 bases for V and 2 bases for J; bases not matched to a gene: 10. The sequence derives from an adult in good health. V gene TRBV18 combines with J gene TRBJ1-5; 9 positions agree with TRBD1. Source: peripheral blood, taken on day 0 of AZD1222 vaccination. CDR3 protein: CASSFGQGLLGNQPQHF. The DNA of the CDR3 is TGTGCCAGCTCATTCGGACAGGGGCTCTTAGGCAATCAGCCCCAGCATTTT.